This T cell receptor (beta chain) stems from a study of STAT5B mutations in CD4+ large granular lymphocyte leukemia. Controls came from buffy coats of healthy blood donors. As handled by the study authors: Productive clonotypes were detectable down to 2.59 x 10-5 frequency. Data came from immunoSEQ multiplex PCR; TCRdb stores just in-frame clones and leaves some out. The DNA gave D and trimming, while V, J and clone size come from that table. The sample comprises roughly 30,000 clones, approximately 74% of which are singletons, and 1.1% rests with the top ten. Findings and caveats of the study: Top patient clones used TRBV06 genes more often: 8/27 versus 2/35 in controls. Patient CD4-sorted repertoires looked more clonal than healthy CD4+ repertoires, even without putative leukemic clones.

Trimming shortened V by 2 bases and J by 5 bases, and 18 bases separated the two germline ends. This CDR3 has 16 residues. Germline assignment: CDR1 LGHNA and CDR2 YNFKEQ. Regarding this clone: The antigen remains undetermined.

The sequence was collected from a human donor in good health. The sequenced sample was CD4+ T cells from blood buffy coats. The chain links TRBV4-2 to TRBJ1-2; perhaps TRBD1 as D (6 bases). The CDR3 DNA reads as TGTGCCAGCAGCCAATTAGAGACAGGCTCCATTTATGGCTACACCTTC. Its protein product is CASSQLETGSIYGYTF.